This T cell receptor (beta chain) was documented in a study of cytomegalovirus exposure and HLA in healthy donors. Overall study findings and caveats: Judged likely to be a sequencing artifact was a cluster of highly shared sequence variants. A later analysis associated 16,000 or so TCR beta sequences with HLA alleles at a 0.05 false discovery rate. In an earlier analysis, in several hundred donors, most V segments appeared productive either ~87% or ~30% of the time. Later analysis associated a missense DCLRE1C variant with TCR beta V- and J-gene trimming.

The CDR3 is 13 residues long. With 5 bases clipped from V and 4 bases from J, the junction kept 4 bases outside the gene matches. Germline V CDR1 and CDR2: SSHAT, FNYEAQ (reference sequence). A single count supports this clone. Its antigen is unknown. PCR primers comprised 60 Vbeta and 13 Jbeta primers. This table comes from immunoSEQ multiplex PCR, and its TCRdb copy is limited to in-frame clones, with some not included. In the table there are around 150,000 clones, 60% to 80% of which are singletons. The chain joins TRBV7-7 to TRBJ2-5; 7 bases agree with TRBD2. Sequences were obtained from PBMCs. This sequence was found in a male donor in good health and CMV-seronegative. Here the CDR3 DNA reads TGTGCCAGCAGCCTGGCGGGGGTAGAGACCCAGTACTTC. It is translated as CASSLAGVETQYF.